The sequence of this T cell receptor (beta chain) was determined in a study of CD8 T cells in ankylosing spondylitis. In this sample, this clonotype turned up many times. Its antigen remains unidentified. Each CDR3 protein gets one entry after TCRdb re-called the 5' RACE reads with MiXCR. The profile shows about 240,000 distinct CDR3 sequences, around 11% of them singletons. V lost 2 bases to trimming and J lost 6 bases, with 31 bases between them. CDR3 size: 20 residues. Overall study findings and caveats: Blood of patients with ankylosing spondylitis appeared to be characterized by a TCR beta motif of about 8 highly homologous variants. The authors found the disease-linked clones to be CD8+ and relatively rare in peripheral blood. Clones linked to disease were reported to show significant enrichment in matched ankylosing spondylitis synovial fluid.

Specimen: blood, either unsorted or a sorted T cell fraction (not recorded which). The chain employs TRBV12-3 or TRBV12-4 and TRBJ1-1, with no clear D. This clonotype was sampled from a male donor with ankylosing spondylitis or in good health (not recorded which). CDR3 coding DNA: TGTGCCAGCAGTTTAAGAAAAGGCGCCGAAGTGGGAGTGGGAGGCCCTGAAGCTTTCTTT. Its translation is CASSLRKGAEVGVGGPEAFF.